The 27 T cell receptor beta chains in this list originate from one sample, sequenced in a study of T cell responses to AZD1222 COVID-19 vaccine. Only in-frame clones appear in the TCRdb table, and some are missing; sequencing was by immunoSEQ multiplex PCR. The sample shows just over 70,000 clones, 85% of them seen only once. Sequenced here: peripheral blood, sampled on day 0 of AZD1222 vaccination. Source of these receptors: an adult in good health.

CDR3 DNA sequence: TGTGCCAGCAGCTTAGACAGTAGCCTACGGGAGCAGTACTTC. Translation: CASSLDSSLREQYF. This sequence joins TRBV7-3 and TRBJ2-7, with D perhaps TRBD1 (5 bases). Deletions cut 2 bases from V and 7 bases from J, with 15 bases between. The CDR3 contains 14 residues. CDR1 is SGHTA, CDR2 FQGTGA, per germline.

This clone is a singleton in its sample. The gene calls are TRBV5-8 and TRBJ2-1, with 11 positions matching TRBD1. Germline trimming cut 2 bases from V and 4 bases from J; bases unmatched to any gene: 5. Germline CDR1 and CDR2: SGHTS and YDEGEE. This CDR3 spans 16 amino acids. This CDR3 is CASSFWTGGEYNEQFF. DNA for the CDR3: TGTGCCAGCAGCTTTTGGACAGGGGGCGAATACAATGAGCAGTTCTTC. Drawing the rest from reference TRBV5-8 and TRBJ2-1, the complete variable domain is EAGVTQSPTHLIKTRGQQATLRCSPISGHTSVYWYQQALGLGLQFLLWYDEGEERNRGNFPPRFSGRQFPNYSSELNVNALELEDSALYLCASSFWTGGEYNEQFFGPGTRLTVL.

This clone has a single count. V is TRBV29-1 and J is TRBJ2-7; 12 bases line up with TRBD1. After removal of 6 bases from V and 9 bases from J, the junction contained 9 bases not matched to a gene. Germline lookup yields CDR1 SQVTM and CDR2 ANQGSEA. This CDR3 is built from 13 residues. The CDR3, as DNA: TGCAGCGTGGGACAGGGGGCGATCAATAGGCAGTACTTC. Encoded protein: CSVGQGAINRQYF.

This clone was counted between two and nine times. The chain links TRBV11-2 to TRBJ1-4, with 7 bases matching TRBD1. Germline trimming cut 6 bases from V and 6 bases from J; bases unmatched to any gene: 7. This CDR3 has 14 residues. Germline loops: CDR1 SGHAT, CDR2 FQNNGV. CDR3 coding DNA: TGTGCCAGCAGGCGACAGGGTCCTTATGAAAAACTGTTTTTT. Its protein product is CASRRQGPYEKLFF.

There are a few counts of this clone. This chain's CDR3 is CASSLGQIYEQYF. The CDR3, as DNA: TGCGCCAGCAGCTTGGGACAGATCTACGAGCAGTACTTC. V usage is TRBV5-1 and J usage is TRBJ2-7; D might be TRBD1 (5 bases). The V gene lost 0 bases and the J gene lost 3 bases, with 7 bases spanning the gap. The length of the CDR3 is 13 residues. Germline CDR1 SGHRS, CDR2 YFSETQ.

The V gene is TRBV19, the J gene TRBJ1-1; 9 nucleotides line up with TRBD1. Germline assignment: CDR1 LNHDA and CDR2 SQIVND (reference sequence). Trimming at V came to 5 bases and at J to 2 bases, leaving 12 bases not matched to a gene. There are 17 residues in the CDR3. CDR3 nucleotide sequence: TGTGCCAGTAGTTCCAGGACAGGGGCCTCCGTAAACACTGAAGCTTTCTTT. Translation: CASSSRTGASVNTEAFF.

The chain couples TRBV20-1 to TRBJ2-5; a possible D gene is TRBD1 (5 bases). From germline, CDR1 is DFQATT and CDR2 SNEGSKA (reference sequence). The CDR3 sequence is 13 residues long. Trimming took 3 bases from V and 1 from J, leaving 9 bases between them. CDR3 sequence reads: CSASRQLQETQYF. The CDR3 coding sequence is TGCAGTGCTAGTAGACAGCTCCAAGAGACCCAGTACTTC.

The CDR3 region is CASSQEGGRDGGYTF. In DNA, the CDR3 is TGTGCCAGCAGCCAAGAGGGAGGGAGGGACGGTGGCTACACCTTC. This chain connects TRBV3-1 (or the pseudogene TRBV3-2) to TRBJ1-2; D is perhaps TRBD1 (5 bases). Per the germline V gene, CDR1 is LGHDT and CDR2 is YNNKEL (reference sequence). The CDR3 covers 15 residues. V was cut by 0 bases and J by 7 bases, with 15 bases left in between.

The V and J genes are TRBV7-2 and TRBJ2-5, with D unresolved. CDR1 and CDR2 from the germline V gene are SGHTA and FQGNSA. The CDR3 extends over 13 amino acids. V lost 0 bases, J lost 2 bases, and 4 bases lay in between. The CDR3 is CASSLAVQETQYF. The CDR3 nucleotides read TGTGCCAGCAGCTTAGCGGTTCAAGAGACCCAGTACTTC.

V gene TRBV30 combines with J gene TRBJ2-7, with 7 nucleotides matching TRBD2. The ends lost 1 base at V and 6 bases at J; junction bases unmatched: 6. The CDR3 is 13 amino acids. Germline CDR1 and CDR2: GTSNPN and SVGIG (reference sequence). CDR3: CAWSALREREQYF. CDR3 in DNA: TGTGCCTGGAGTGCTCTGCGGGAGCGCGAGCAGTACTTC. The full variable domain, rest sourced from reference TRBV30 and TRBJ2-7, is SQTIHQWPATLVQPVGSPLSLECTVEGTSNPNLYWYRQAAGRGLQLLFYSVGIGQISSEVPQNLSASRPQDRQFILSSKKLLLSDSGFYLCAWSALREREQYFGPGTRLTVT.

The chain carries TRBV5-1 and TRBJ2-7; 11 bases fit TRBD2. The CDR3 is 15 amino acids. The germline V gene encodes CDR1 SGHRS and CDR2 YFSETQ. V was clipped by 5 bases and J by 5 bases; unmatched bases: 9. CDR3 in DNA: TGCGCCAGCAGAAGCCCACTAGCGGGAGATAACGAGCAGTACTTC. Translated, it gives CASRSPLAGDNEQYF.

The chain links TRBV18 to TRBJ2-7; 8 bases map to TRBD2. CDR3 length: 14 amino acids. CDR1 is KGHSH and CDR2 is LQKENI in the germline V gene. V lost 2 bases and J lost 4; bases outside the gene matches: 4. The CDR3 bases are TGTGCCAGCTCACCAATCGGACTAGCATACGAGCAGTACTTC. It codes for CASSPIGLAYEQYF.

The V call is TRBV7-6, the J call TRBJ2-7, with no clear D. V shed 5 bases and J shed 6 bases, with 11 bases lying between them. Per germline, CDR1 SGHVS and CDR2 FNYEAQ. The CDR3 has 12 amino acids. The chain's CDR3 is CASSPTIGEQYF. DNA of the CDR3: TGTGCCAGCAGCCCTACAATCGGCGAGCAGTACTTC.

The CDR3 protein is CASSRTSGGNEQFF. The DNA of the CDR3 is TGCGCCAGCAGCAGGACTAGCGGGGGCAATGAGCAGTTCTTC. The chain combines TRBV5-1 with TRBJ2-1; 13 nucleotides align to TRBD2. CDR1 is SGHRS and CDR2 is YFSETQ in the germline V gene. After removal of 4 bases from V and 6 bases from J, the junction contained 1 base not matched to a gene. The CDR3 loop spans 14 amino acids.

The chain is built from TRBV5-1 and TRBJ2-1, with TRBD2 identical over 10 bases. Trimming at V came to 4 bases and at J to 2 bases, leaving 12 bases not matched to a gene. The CDR3 length is 18 residues. Germline CDR1 is SGHRS and CDR2 is YFSETQ. This CDR3 reads CASSGRVSGGLTYNEQFF. CDR3 coding DNA: TGCGCCAGCAGCGGGCGGGTTAGCGGGGGGCTAACCTACAATGAGCAGTTCTTC.

The chain links TRBV6-4 to TRBJ2-2; TRBD1 agrees at 7 bases. Germline CDR1 reads MRHNA; CDR2 reads SNTAGT. The CDR3 spans 15 residues. With V trimmed by 8 bases and J by 0 bases, 6 bases remained unmatched. DNA for the CDR3: TGTGCCAGCTCCCGGCAGGGGGCGAACACCGGGGAGCTGTTTTTT. It codes for CASSRQGANTGELFF.

The J gene is TRBJ1-2, the V gene TRBV12-3 or TRBV12-4; 7 bases are a match to TRBD1. V shed 4 bases and J 4 bases; nucleotides not matched to a gene: 0. The CDR3 consists of 12 residues. In DNA, the CDR3 is TGTGCCAGCAGTTGGGACAGCTATGGCTACACCTTC. It specifies CASSWDSYGYTF.

The chain recombines TRBV5-4 with TRBJ2-5, with a possible D match to TRBD2 (6 bases). The germline CDR1 and CDR2 sequences are SGHNT and YYREEE (reference sequence). This CDR3 region has 14 residues. V lost 4 bases to trimming and J lost 1 base, with 11 bases between them. For the CDR3, the DNA is TGTGCCAGCAGCGTGGGACTCTTCCAAGAGACCCAGTACTTC. Its translation: CASSVGLFQETQYF.

CDR3 nucleotide sequence: TGTGCCAGCTCACTCCGGACTAGCGGGAGCGGCGGGGAGCTGTTTTTT. This encodes CASSLRTSGSGGELFF. This rearrangement joins TRBV18 to TRBJ2-2, with TRBD2 identical over 13 bases. Germline trimming cut 4 bases from V and 7 bases from J; bases unmatched to any gene: 6. This CDR3 contains 16 residues. CDR1 and CDR2 from the germline V gene are KGHSH and LQKENI.

The J gene is TRBJ2-2, the V gene TRBV10-3; perhaps TRBD1 as D (5 bases). The CDR3 extends over 14 amino acids. Germline loops: CDR1 ENHRY, CDR2 SYGVKD. Trimming shortened V by 2 bases and J by 7 bases, and 11 bases separated the two germline ends. The CDR3 DNA sequence: TGTGCCATCAGTGAGAGGGGAAGGGGCGGGGAGCTGTTTTTT. The encoded protein is CAISERGRGGELFF.

The V gene is TRBV6-2 or TRBV6-3, the J gene TRBJ2-3; tentatively, D is TRBD1 (5 bases). Trimming pared 2 bases from V and 10 bases from J, leaving 7 bases between. This CDR3 comprises 11 residues. The germline gives CDR1 MNHEY, CDR2 SVGEGT. The CDR3 DNA reads TGTGCCAGCAGTTACCAGGGTCCGCAGTATTTT. This translates into CASSYQGPQYF.

The gene calls are TRBV19 and TRBJ1-5, with D possibly matching TRBD1 (6 bases). Looked up from germline, CDR1 is LNHDA and CDR2 is SQIVND (reference sequence). This CDR3 comprises 15 residues. Trimming left V 7 bases short and J 0 bases short, with 13 bases between. This chain's CDR3 is CASTDTGFSNQPQHF. The CDR3 nucleotides read TGTGCCAGTACCGATACAGGGTTTAGCAATCAGCCCCAGCATTTT. The full variable domain, completed using reference TRBV19 and TRBJ1-5, is DGGITQSPKYLFRKEGQNVTLSCEQNLNHDAMYWYRQDPGQGLRLIYYSQIVNDFQKGDIAEGYSVSREKKESFPLTVTSAQKNPTAFYLCASTDTGFSNQPQHFGDGTRLSIL.

The J gene is TRBJ1-1, the V gene TRBV29-1, with D maybe TRBD1 (5 bases). Trimming removed 6 bases at V and 3 bases at J, with 17 bases between. The CDR3 sequence is 14 residues long. Germline V gene lookup returns CDR1 SQVTM and CDR2 ANQGSEA. CDR3 bases: TGCAGCGTCCTCAGGGATCTAGGGGACACTGAAGCTTTCTTT. This encodes CSVLRDLGDTEAFF.

The V call is TRBV4-1, the J call TRBJ2-1, with 7 bases aligning to TRBD1. The V gene end was trimmed by 4 bases and the J gene end by 0 bases; junction bases not matched to a gene: 12. CDR3 length: 18 amino acids. Germline CDR1 is MGHRA and CDR2 is YSYEKL. CDR3 DNA: TGCGCCAGCAGCCTAACCCCCGGGACAGCTAGCTCCTACAATGAGCAGTTCTTC. Its protein product is CASSLTPGTASSYNEQFF.

V is TRBV7-9 and J is TRBJ2-2; possible D gene TRBD2, 5 bases. The CDR3 is 16 residues long. Trimming took off 7 bases at V and 1 base at J, with 16 bases between the two ends. Per germline, CDR1 SEHNR and CDR2 FQNEAQ (reference sequence). The CDR3, as DNA: TGTGCCAGCAACATACATAGCGAGCAGAACACCGGGGAGCTGTTTTTT. It specifies CASNIHSEQNTGELFF. The full variable domain, in which reference TRBV7-9 and TRBJ2-2 provide the parts outside the CDR3, is DTGVSQNPRHKITKRGQNVTFRCDPISEHNRLYWYRQTLGQGPEFLTYFQNEAQLEKSRLLSDRFSAERPKGSFSTLEIQRTEQGDSAMYLCASNIHSEQNTGELFFGEGSRLTVL.

This clone was seen only a few times. The CDR3 spells CASSLPWTVEAFF. Here the CDR3 DNA reads TGTGCCAGCAGCTTGCCGTGGACAGTTGAAGCTTTCTTT. The chain uses TRBV7-9 and TRBJ1-1, with a weak D call TRBD1 (6 bases). Germline V gene lookup returns CDR1 SEHNR and CDR2 FQNEAQ (reference sequence). Trimming pared 3 bases from V and 7 bases from J, leaving 12 bases between. The CDR3 has 13 amino acids. The full variable domain, rest sourced from reference TRBV7-9 and TRBJ1-1, is DTGVSQNPRHKITKRGQNVTFRCDPISEHNRLYWYRQTLGQGPEFLTYFQNEAQLEKSRLLSDRFSAERPKGSFSTLEIQRTEQGDSAMYLCASSLPWTVEAFFGQGTRLTVV.

This sequence joins TRBV19 and TRBJ1-2, with no clear D. CDR3 size: 13 residues. From germline, CDR1 is LNHDA and CDR2 SQIVND (reference sequence). Trimming shortened V by 8 bases and J by 0 bases, and 10 bases separated the two germline ends. CDR3 residues: CASGELANYGYTF. The CDR3 bases are TGTGCCAGTGGGGAGTTAGCTAACTATGGCTACACCTTC.